One and the same sample provided the 25 T cell receptor beta chains below, sequenced in a study of memory CD8 T cells in hepatitis C reinfection. Time point specified: pre-reinfection, 55 to 20 weeks before reinfection detection. Sorted cells were sequenced directly ex vivo without any in vitro expansion. Only in-frame clones appear in the TCRdb table, and some are missing; sequencing was by immunoSEQ multiplex PCR. The sample consists of about 50,000 clones, about nine tenths of them appearing once. The sample taken for sequencing was naive CD8+ T cells sorted from blood. These receptors were obtained from a man aged 18 to 29 with hepatitis C virus infection.

This chain connects TRBV7-9 to TRBJ1-1; 8 nucleotides align to TRBD1. V was clipped by 5 bases and J by 5 bases; unmatched bases: 10. The CDR3 is made up of 15 amino acids. Per germline, CDR1 SEHNR and CDR2 FQNEAQ (reference sequence). CDR3 sequence: CASSPLLRTGTEAFF. CDR3 nucleotides: TGTGCCAGCAGCCCACTACTTCGGACAGGGACTGAAGCTTTCTTT.

This clone was seen only once. The rearrangement links TRBV5-1 to TRBJ1-1; the D gene is possibly TRBD1 (6 bases). In germline, CDR1 is SGHRS, CDR2 YFSETQ. V was cut by 4 bases and J by 0 bases, with 10 bases left in between. The CDR3 is 14 residues long. The DNA of the CDR3 is TGCGCCAGCAGCATCAGGGGATTGAACACTGAAGCTTTCTTT. Translated, it gives CASSIRGLNTEAFF.

To note about this clone: At one end, the junction sequence differs from germline, possibly due to a read error. V is TRBV7-8 and J is TRBJ2-3, with D possibly matching TRBD2 (5 bases). The CDR3 covers 15 residues. The germline CDR1 and CDR2 sequences are SGHVS and FQNEAQ. The CDR3 coding sequence is TGTGCCGGCAGCCTAGAAGCCCTCACGGGGGATACGCAGTATTTT. Protein: CAGSLEALTGDTQYF.

This clone has only one observation. This chain joins TRBV5-1 and TRBJ2-3; TRBD1 agrees at 11 bases. This CDR3 comprises 15 residues. CDR1 and CDR2 (germline): SGHRS, YFSETQ. The junction had 4 bases not matched to a gene; V was cut back by 4 bases and J by 3 bases. The CDR3 DNA is TGCGCCAGCAGCCAAGGACAGGGGGCAACAGATACGCAGTATTTT. It encodes CASSQGQGATDTQYF.

V and J are TRBV7-9 and TRBJ2-3, with TRBD2 matching over 10 bases. The CDR3 covers 15 residues. J lost 5 bases, V lost 3 bases, and 5 bases had no gene match. CDR1 SEHNR and CDR2 FQNEAQ come from the germline V gene (reference sequence). CDR3 sequence reads: CASSFGLAGEDTQYF. The CDR3 coding sequence is TGTGCCAGCAGCTTTGGGCTAGCGGGAGAAGATACGCAGTATTTT. Variable domain in full (rest from reference TRBV7-9 and TRBJ2-3): DTGVSQNPRHKITKRGQNVTFRCDPISEHNRLYWYRQTLGQGPEFLTYFQNEAQLEKSRLLSDRFSAERPKGSFSTLEIQRTEQGDSAMYLCASSFGLAGEDTQYFGPGTRLTVL.

This clone was observed a handful of times. The J gene is TRBJ1-1, the V gene TRBV5-1, with 10 bases that match TRBD1. Germline values: CDR1 SGHRS, CDR2 YFSETQ. Trimming cost V 1 base and J 4 bases; bases outside gene matches: 4. This CDR3 comprises 15 residues. As DNA, the CDR3 is TGCGCCAGCAGCTTGATCTGGACAGGGGGCACTGAAGCTTTCTTT. Its translation: CASSLIWTGGTEAFF.

The chain combines TRBV28 with TRBJ2-7; 8 nucleotides line up with TRBD1. J lost 7 bases, V lost 5 bases, and 7 bases had no gene match. Looked up from germline, CDR1 is MDHEN and CDR2 is SYDVKM. The CDR3 contains 13 residues. The CDR3 bases are TGTGCCAGCAGTCAGACAGGGGCTGTAGAGCAGTACTTC. Protein: CASSQTGAVEQYF.

This clone was observed a few times. The J gene is TRBJ1-1, the V gene TRBV5-1; 10 bases match TRBD1. In germline, CDR1 is SGHRS, CDR2 YFSETQ. The V gene end was trimmed by 4 bases and the J gene end by 0 bases; junction bases not matched to a gene: 3. The CDR3 runs to 15 residues. The CDR3 loop reads CASSPGQGLNTEAFF. The CDR3 bases are TGCGCCAGCAGCCCGGGACAGGGGCTGAACACTGAAGCTTTCTTT.

The CDR3, as DNA: TGTGCCAGGAGATCCGGGGTTCCCTATGGCTACACCTTC. It specifies CARRSGVPYGYTF. The chain combines TRBV2 with TRBJ1-2; D unresolved. The germline gives CDR1 SNHLY, CDR2 FYNNEI. V gave up 9 bases and J gave up 4 bases, with 15 bases separating them. CDR3 size: 13 residues.

The genes are TRBV6-5 and TRBJ2-7, with D possibly matching TRBD1 (5 bases). Germline-derived CDR1 and CDR2 are MNHEY and SVGAGI. This CDR3 contains 14 residues. Trimming took 2 bases from V and 3 from J, leaving 11 bases between them. The CDR3, as DNA: TGTGCCAGCAGTTACGAAAGGGGAAGCTACGAGCAGTACTTC. Translating gives CASSYERGSYEQYF.

The chain recombines TRBV7-9 with TRBJ2-1; D gene ambiguous. Per germline, CDR1 SEHNR and CDR2 FQNEAQ (reference sequence). The CDR3 has 14 amino acids. Trimming left V 5 bases short and J 7 bases short, with 15 bases between. The CDR3 reads CASSRESIGNEQFF. Written as DNA, the CDR3 is TGTGCCAGCAGCCGTGAGAGTATCGGGAATGAGCAGTTCTTC. Filled out from reference TRBV7-9 and TRBJ2-1, the complete variable domain reads DTGVSQNPRHKITKRGQNVTFRCDPISEHNRLYWYRQTLGQGPEFLTYFQNEAQLEKSRLLSDRFSAERPKGSFSTLEIQRTEQGDSAMYLCASSRESIGNEQFFGPGTRLTVL.

This chain connects TRBV6-5 to TRBJ2-7; D gene uncertain. The CDR3 length is 13 residues. Germline V gene lookup returns CDR1 MNHEY and CDR2 SVGAGI. V dropped 3 bases and J dropped 2 bases, with 8 bases sitting between them. The CDR3 DNA reads TGTGCCAGCAGTTATGGGCCCGCCTACGAGCAGTACGTC. It translates to CASSYGPAYEQYV.

The gene calls are TRBV28 and TRBJ2-3; TRBD2 might be the D (5 bases). V lost 0 bases, J lost 8 bases, and 18 bases lay in between. This CDR3 has 16 amino acids. Germline assignment: CDR1 MDHEN and CDR2 SYDVKM. CDR3 sequence: CASSLCPLDWSSTQYF. The CDR3 DNA follows: TGTGCCAGCAGTTTATGTCCCCTGGACTGGAGTAGTACGCAGTATTTT.

The V call is TRBV27, the J call TRBJ2-1; D gene uncertain. V gave up 3 bases and J gave up 5 bases, with 8 bases separating them. The CDR3 spans 13 residues. Germline V CDR1 and CDR2: MNHEY, SMNVEV (reference sequence). The CDR3, as DNA: TGTGCCAGCAGTTTCTACCCGAACAATGAGCAGTTCTTC. Translation gives CASSFYPNNEQFF.

DNA for the CDR3: TGTGCCAGCCACGGACAGATTGCCTACGAGCAGTACTTC. It is translated as CASHGQIAYEQYF. J is TRBJ2-5 and V is TRBV5-5, with D possibly matching TRBD1 (6 bases). TRBJ2-7 explains the end of the DNA better; the J call may be wrong. Per germline, CDR1 SGHKS and CDR2 YYEKEE (reference sequence). The CDR3 totals 13 residues.

With respect to this clone: The same CDR3 also results from other DNA sequences found in this sample. The V and J genes are TRBV6-5 and TRBJ1-5; D is ambiguous. Per the germline V gene, CDR1 is MNHEY and CDR2 is SVGAGI. V was shortened by 0 bases and J by 1 base, with 7 bases between the two germline ends. This CDR3 region has 15 residues. CDR3 loop: CASSYSAGSNQPQHF. The CDR3 DNA sequence: TGTGCCAGCAGTTACTCGGCAGGAAGCAATCAGCCCCAGCATTTT.

The V gene is TRBV28, the J gene TRBJ2-1; TRBD1 matches at 7 bases. CDR3 size: 16 residues. CDR1 is MDHEN, CDR2 SYDVKM, per germline. The ends lost 4 bases at V and 3 bases at J; junction bases unmatched: 9. The CDR3 DNA follows: TGTGCCAGCAGTTGGGGAGTGGCAGGGGGCTACAATGAGCAGTTCTTC. Translation gives CASSWGVAGGYNEQFF.

This chain joins TRBV28 and TRBJ1-5; no definite D call. The germline V gene has CDR1 MDHEN and CDR2 SYDVKM. Trimming took off 2 bases at V and 6 bases at J, with 5 bases between the two ends. The CDR3 contains 12 residues. This CDR3 reads CASSLRGQPQHF. CDR3 DNA: TGTGCCAGCAGTTTACGGGGTCAGCCCCAGCATTTT.

This clone came up once. The chain links TRBV11-2 to TRBJ2-7, with D possibly being TRBD1 (6 bases). CDR1 is SGHAT, CDR2 FQNNGV, per germline. The CDR3 totals 14 residues. V gave up 5 bases and J gave up 4 bases, with 15 bases separating them. In DNA, the CDR3 is TGTGCCAGCAGCCCCCAGGACAGTTTTTACGAGCAGTACTTC. Translated, it gives CASSPQDSFYEQYF.

The genes are TRBV28 and TRBJ2-3; 8 bases align to TRBD1. The CDR3 extends over 15 amino acids. V shed 7 bases, J shed 5 bases, and the junction held 11 bases outside the gene matches. Germline CDR1 and CDR2: MDHEN and SYDVKM. CDR3 sequence reads: CASIYQGAPGDTQYF. The CDR3 nucleotides are TGTGCCAGCATCTACCAGGGGGCGCCCGGAGATACGCAGTATTTT.

The rearrangement joins TRBV4-3 to TRBJ2-5; TRBD2 aligns across 10 bases. Losses at the gene ends were 3 bases for V and 2 bases for J; bases not matched to a gene: 3. Germline CDR1 reads LGHNA; CDR2 reads YSLEER. The CDR3 is made up of 15 amino acids. This chain's CDR3 is CASSHLTSGQETQYF. CDR3 DNA: TGCGCCAGCAGCCACCTGACTAGCGGGCAAGAGACCCAGTACTTC.

The chain is built from TRBV7-9 and TRBJ2-2; 8 bases map to TRBD1. J gave up 6 bases and V 4 bases, and 7 bases lay outside the gene matches. The CDR3 sequence is 15 residues long. The germline V gene has CDR1 SEHNR and CDR2 FQNEAQ (reference sequence). The CDR3, as DNA: TGTGCCAGCAGCTACCCGGGACAGGACGCCGGGGAGCTGTTTTTT. Amino acids: CASSYPGQDAGELFF. Supplemented by reference TRBV7-9 and TRBJ2-2, the full variable domain reads DTGVSQNPRHKITKRGQNVTFRCDPISEHNRLYWYRQTLGQGPEFLTYFQNEAQLEKSRLLSDRFSAERPKGSFSTLEIQRTEQGDSAMYLCASSYPGQDAGELFFGEGSRLTVL.

J is TRBJ1-1 and V is TRBV7-9; TRBD1 might be the D (5 bases). The CDR3 sequence is 12 residues long. Per germline, CDR1 SEHNR and CDR2 FQNEAQ (reference sequence). Trimming pared 0 bases from V and 6 bases from J, leaving 5 bases between. CDR3 residues: CASSLATAEAFF. CDR3 DNA: TGTGCCAGCAGCTTAGCGACAGCTGAAGCTTTCTTT.

The V and J genes are TRBV19 and TRBJ1-5; 8 bases align to TRBD1. Losses at the gene ends were 10 bases for V and 5 bases for J; bases not matched to a gene: 13. The germline CDR1 and CDR2 sequences are LNHDA and SQIVND (reference sequence). This CDR3 spans 15 amino acids. The CDR3 nucleotides read TGTGCCACGAAGGGGGAACAGGGGGAGTATCAGCCCCAGCATTTT. Translated: CATKGEQGEYQPQHF.

A single count supports this clone. The chain joins TRBV15 to TRBJ1-2; the match to TRBD1 covers 8 bases. V trimming: 5 bases; J trimming: 7 bases; junction bases outside the gene matches: 9. CDR3 length equals 14 residues. Germline V gives CDR1 LNHNV, CDR2 YYDKDF (reference sequence). CDR3 sequence reads: CATSEDQGAGGYTF. The CDR3, as DNA: TGTGCCACCAGCGAGGATCAGGGGGCAGGTGGCTACACCTTC.